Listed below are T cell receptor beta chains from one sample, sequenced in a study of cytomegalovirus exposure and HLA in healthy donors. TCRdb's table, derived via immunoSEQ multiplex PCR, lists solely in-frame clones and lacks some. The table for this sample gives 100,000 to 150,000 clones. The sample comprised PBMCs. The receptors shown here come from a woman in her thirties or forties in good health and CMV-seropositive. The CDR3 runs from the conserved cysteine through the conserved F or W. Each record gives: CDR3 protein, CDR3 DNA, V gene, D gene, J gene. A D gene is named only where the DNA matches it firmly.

CDR3: CASSADRLPEWELFF
DNA: TGTGCCAGCAGTGCGGACAGGCTCCCCGAATGGGAACTGTTTTTT
V: TRBV6-6
D: TRBD1
J: TRBJ1-4

CDR3: CASSPLAGGPVEQFF
DNA: TGTGCCAGCAGCCCGCTAGCGGGAGGGCCCGTTGAGCAGTTCTTC
V: TRBV2
D: TRBD2
J: TRBJ2-1

CDR3: CASKRAGALATNEKLFF
DNA: TGTGCCAGTAAAAGGGCAGGGGCCCTCGCAACTAATGAAAAACTGTTTTTT
V: TRBV19
D: NA
J: TRBJ1-4

CDR3: CAISDPTSFQETQYF
DNA: TGTGCCATCAGTGACCCGACTAGTTTCCAAGAGACCCAGTACTTC
V: TRBV10-3
D: NA
J: TRBJ2-5

CDR3: CASRGTSGRSADTQYF
DNA: TGTGCCAGCAGGGGGACTAGCGGGAGGTCTGCAGATACGCAGTATTTT
V: TRBV2
D: TRBD2
J: TRBJ2-3

CDR3: CASTRQEDNEQFF
DNA: TGTGCCAGCACCCGACAGGAGGACAATGAGCAGTTCTTC
V: TRBV2
D: NA
J: TRBJ2-1

CDR3: CASSKASGVYNEQFF
DNA: TGTGCCAGTAGTAAGGCTAGCGGGGTCTACAATGAGCAGTTCTTC
V: TRBV19
D: TRBD2
J: TRBJ2-1

CDR3: CASSLLGILDEQYF
DNA: TGTGCCAGCAGTTTATTGGGCATTCTTGACGAGCAGTACTTC
V: TRBV27
D: NA
J: TRBJ2-7

CDR3: CASSIDPAGAATSEQFF
DNA: TGTGCCAGTAGTATCGACCCAGCGGGAGCCGCGACTAGCGAGCAGTTCTTC
V: TRBV19
D: TRBD2
J: TRBJ2-1

CDR3: CAISGQLRGNQPQHF
DNA: TGTGCCATCAGTGGACAGCTTAGAGGCAATCAGCCCCAGCATTTT
V: TRBV10-3
D: NA
J: TRBJ1-5

CDR3: CASSMTSGSPETQYF
DNA: TGTGCCAGTAGTATGACTAGCGGGAGCCCAGAGACCCAGTACTTC
V: TRBV19
D: TRBD2
J: TRBJ2-5

CDR3: CASHSGRTEAFF
DNA: TGCGCCAGCCACTCCGGTCGCACTGAAGCTTTCTTT
V: TRBV10-2
D: NA
J: TRBJ1-1

CDR3: CASSAASGVNEQFF
DNA: TGTGCCAGCAGTGCGGCCAGCGGGGTCAATGAGCAGTTCTTC
V: TRBV27
D: TRBD2
J: TRBJ2-1

CDR3: CASSFGESTEAFF
DNA: TGTGCCAGTAGTTTCGGGGAGAGCACTGAAGCTTTCTTT
V: TRBV19
D: NA
J: TRBJ1-1

CDR3: CASSEVGTGGGYTF
DNA: TGTGCCAGCAGTGAAGTTGGGACAGGGGGCGGCTACACCTTC
V: TRBV6-1
D: TRBD1
J: TRBJ1-2

CDR3: CASSYSILAGVDTQYF
DNA: TGTGCCAGCAGTTACTCGATACTAGCGGGAGTAGATACGCAGTATTTT
V: TRBV6-5
D: TRBD2
J: TRBJ2-3

CDR3: CASSERRERVWKTQYF
DNA: TGTGCCAGCAGCGAACGGCGGGAGAGGGTTTGGAAGACCCAGTACTTC
V: TRBV27
D: TRBD2
J: TRBJ2-5

CDR3: CASSLVTGGNTGELFF
DNA: TGCGCCAGCAGCTTGGTGACCGGGGGGAACACCGGGGAGCTGTTTTTT
V: TRBV5-1
D: NA
J: TRBJ2-2

CDR3: CASSLGLAGGTGAKNIQYF
DNA: TGTGCCAGCAGTCTGGGACTAGCGGGAGGGACAGGAGCCAAAAACATTCAGTACTTC
V: TRBV2
D: TRBD2
J: TRBJ2-4

CDR3: CASRTGGNGGELFF
DNA: TGTGCCAGCAGGACAGGGGGCAACGGCGGGGAGCTGTTTTTT
V: TRBV27
D: TRBD1
J: TRBJ2-2